This record looks at one T cell receptor beta chain sequence and its context. The CDR3 sequence is 15 residues long. The germline gives CDR1 GTSNPN, CDR2 SVGIG (reference sequence). The V end was cut by 2 bases, the J end by 1 base, with 14 bases between. The data derive from a study of blood T cell repertoires in COVID-19. Study background: The samples span acute and convalescent COVID-19 from the United States, Italy and Spain. Sources were T cells, B-cell-depleted T cells, or PBMCs; the material itself was cDNA or gDNA.

Per the original data handling: The authors estimated nucleated cell counts from reference gene primer amplification. Clones were sequenced by immunoSEQ multiplex PCR, and TCRdb holds only the in-frame ones, with some missing. That table furnishes V, J and clone size, whereas the DNA furnished D and trimming. The sample holds about 150,000 clones, over 80% seen once. Sequenced material: peripheral blood. The clonotype originates from a man aged 50-59 years who had recovered from COVID-19. The chain employs TRBV30 and TRBJ1-1; possible D gene TRBD1, 6 bases. The CDR3 is CAWSYPGQQNTEAFF. CDR3 sequence (DNA): TGTGCCTGGAGTTACCCGGGACAACAGAACACTGAAGCTTTCTTT.